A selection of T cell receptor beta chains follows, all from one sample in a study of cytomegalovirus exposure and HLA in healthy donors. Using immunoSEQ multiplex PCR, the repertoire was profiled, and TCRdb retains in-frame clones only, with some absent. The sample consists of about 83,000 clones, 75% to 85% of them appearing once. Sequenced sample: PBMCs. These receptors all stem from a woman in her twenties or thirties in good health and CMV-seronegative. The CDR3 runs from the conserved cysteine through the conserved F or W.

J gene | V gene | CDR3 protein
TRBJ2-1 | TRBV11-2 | CASSLAGLAGWDEQFF
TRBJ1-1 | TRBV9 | CASSERERAFEAFF
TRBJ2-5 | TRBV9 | CASSVGLSVAQYF
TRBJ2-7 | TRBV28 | CASRTGDLDEQYF
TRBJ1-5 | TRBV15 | CATSRQNRGNSNQPQHF
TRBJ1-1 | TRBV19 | CASSVRVTDIMNTEAFF
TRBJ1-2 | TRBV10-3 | CAISQDRGGYGYTF
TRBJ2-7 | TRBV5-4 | CASSLASRGTSGSAPYF
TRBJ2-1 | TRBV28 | CASSPGDHANEQFF
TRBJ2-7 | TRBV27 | CASSPGGYYEQYF
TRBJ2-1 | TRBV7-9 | CASSLVGRVDEQFF
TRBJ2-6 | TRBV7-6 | CASSWQIPGANVLTF
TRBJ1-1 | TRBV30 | CAWNAELNTEAFF
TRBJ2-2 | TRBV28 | CASSGTGGLLNTGELFF
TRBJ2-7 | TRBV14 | CASSQDLGSGLLRSYEQYF
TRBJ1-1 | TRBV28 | CASSLRDLRFATEAFF
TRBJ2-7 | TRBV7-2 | CASSLGGAVDYEQYF
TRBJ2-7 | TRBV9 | CASSPAYSSGISHYEQYF
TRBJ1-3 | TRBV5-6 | CASSLRQGGGNTIYF
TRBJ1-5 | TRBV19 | CASSGQGFQPQHF
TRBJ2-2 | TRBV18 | CASSPLLTSGAYDGELFF
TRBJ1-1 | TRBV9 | CASSVGAGTEAFF
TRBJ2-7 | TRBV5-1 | CASSLIIAGGVMYEQYF
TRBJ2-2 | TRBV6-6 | CASSYSQNTGELFF
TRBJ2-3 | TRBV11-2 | CASRITGNPTDTQYF